This T cell receptor (beta chain) was identified in a study of Ad26.COV2.S vaccination and SARS-CoV-2 variants. Across the study: The donor participated in the COV1001 trial, in its Ad26.COV2.S arm.

As for treatment: around 19 received Ad26.COV2.S at low or high dose, single or two shots; roughly 5 received placebo; per-sample allocation not given. Collection of the samples took place on day 63 after the first injection of vaccine or placebo. Overall study results and limits: Individuals receiving vaccine had higher spike-specific TCR breadth than placebo recipients did. Vaccine and placebo recipients had comparable breadth of non-spike TCRs.

Germline CDR1 and CDR2: LNHDA and SQIVND (reference sequence). Deletions cut 6 bases from V and 3 bases from J, with 15 bases between. The CDR3 consists of 16 residues. Clones were read by immunoSEQ multiplex PCR, and TCRdb kept only the in-frame ones, dropping some. The sample has 400,000 to 450,000 clones; around 92% are singletons. As concerns this clone: The antigen is unknown.

The source was peripheral blood, collected in a trial of Ad26.COV2.S vaccine versus placebo. The V call is TRBV19, the J call TRBJ2-6, with D possibly being TRBD1 (6 bases). The TCR was taken from a person between 18 and 65 years old who received the Ad26.COV2.S COVID-19 vaccine or a placebo. For the CDR3, the DNA is TGTGCCAGTAGCGGACAGACCGTATTTGGGGCCAACGTCCTGACTTTC. It is translated as CASSGQTVFGANVLTF.